The 25 T cell receptor beta chains below come from one sample, sequenced in a study of immune evolution from preneoplasia to lung adenocarcinoma. TCRdb's copy holds only in-frame clones and misses some; the assay was immunoSEQ multiplex PCR. The data show some 9,400 clones, with 80% to 90% seen just once and approximately 3% held by the top ten. Specimen: FFPE lung adenocarcinoma in situ tissue. The receptor source for this set is a person aged 65 to 79 with lung adenocarcinoma.

V gene TRBV5-6 combines with J gene TRBJ2-3; D gene uncertain. The CDR3 sequence is 13 residues long. Trimming took 0 bases from V and 4 from J, leaving 6 bases between them. Per germline, CDR1 SGHDT and CDR2 YYEEEE. CDR3 amino acids: CASSLGEADTQYF. CDR3 in DNA: TGTGCCAGCAGCTTGGGAGAGGCAGATACGCAGTATTTT. The full variable domain, in which reference TRBV5-6 and TRBJ2-3 provide the parts outside the CDR3, is DAGVTQSPTHLIKTRGQQVTLRCSPKSGHDTVSWYQQALGQGPQFIFQYYEEEERQRGNFPDRFSGHQFPNYSSELNVNALLLGDSALYLCASSLGEADTQYFGPGTRLTVL.

The chain joins TRBV10-1 to TRBJ2-3; 10 nucleotides line up with TRBD1. Per the germline V gene, CDR1 is WNHNN and CDR2 is SYGVQD (reference sequence). This CDR3 is built from 17 residues. J lost 1 base, V lost 1 base, and 5 bases had no gene match. The CDR3 DNA sequence: TGCGCCAGCAGTGAGTTTTCGGACAGGGGGGGCACAGATACGCAGTATTTT. Amino acids: CASSEFSDRGGTDTQYF.

As regards this clone: The same CDR3 arises from other DNA sequences in this sample as well. The chain employs TRBV9 and TRBJ2-7; 10 bases are shared with TRBD2. J was trimmed by 0 bases and V by 2 bases; bases with no gene match: 2. Germline lookup yields CDR1 SGDLS and CDR2 YYNGEE. This CDR3 is 15 amino acids long. For the CDR3, the DNA is TGTGCCAGCAGCGTTGCTAGCGGGGGCTCCTACGAGCAGTACTTC. This encodes CASSVASGGSYEQYF.

DNA of the CDR3: TGTGCCAGCAGCTTCAGTCTCTCCTACAATGAGCAGTTCTTC. Encoded protein: CASSFSLSYNEQFF. V and J are TRBV11-3 and TRBJ2-1; D gene uncertain. The V end lost 3 bases, the J end lost 0 bases, and 6 bases lay between the germline ends. This CDR3 contains 14 residues. Germline V gene sequence: CDR1 SGHNT, CDR2 YENEEA.

V gene TRBV7-2 combines with J gene TRBJ2-1; 11 nucleotides line up with TRBD2. CDR1 and CDR2 from the germline V gene are SGHTA and FQGNSA. The junction had 4 bases not matched to a gene; V was cut back by 3 bases and J by 6 bases. The CDR3 covers 15 residues. This CDR3 is CASSFRLAGRNEQFF. The DNA for the CDR3 is TGTGCCAGCAGCTTTAGACTAGCGGGACGCAATGAGCAGTTCTTC.

There are a few counts of this clone. The chain links TRBV10-3 to TRBJ2-1; weak D call: TRBD1 (5 bases). V lost 3 bases to trimming and J lost 8 bases, with 8 bases between them. The germline gives CDR1 ENHRY, CDR2 SYGVKD. The CDR3 covers 12 residues. In nucleotides, the CDR3 is TGTGCCATCAGTGAAGTGGGGCATGAGCAGTTCTTC. The encoded protein is CAISEVGHEQFF.

Only one count was recorded for this clone. The V call is TRBV5-6, the J call TRBJ1-1; 10 nucleotides line up with TRBD1. The CDR3 covers 18 residues. In germline, CDR1 is SGHDT, CDR2 YYEEEE. The V gene end was trimmed by 3 bases and the J gene end by 3 bases; junction bases not matched to a gene: 14. CDR3 loop: CASSSLLDRGEGDTEAFF. DNA of the CDR3: TGTGCCAGCAGCTCCCTACTGGACAGGGGGGAGGGGGACACTGAAGCTTTCTTT.

This clone has a single count. The chain carries TRBV7-2 and TRBJ1-2; the D is unclear. V dropped 5 bases and J dropped 7 bases, with 11 bases sitting between them. CDR3 length: 12 amino acids. Looked up from germline, CDR1 is SGHTA and CDR2 is FQGNSA. Written as DNA, the CDR3 is TGTGCCAGCAGCCCCTACACGGGTGGCTACACCTTC. Amino acids: CASSPYTGGYTF.

The rearrangement joins TRBV6-1 to TRBJ1-5; weak D call: TRBD1 (5 bases). The CDR3 covers 17 residues. V lost 2 bases, J lost 2 bases, and 16 bases lay in between. Germline-derived CDR1 and CDR2 are MNHNS and SASEGT. CDR3 DNA sequence: TGTGCCAGCAGTGAAAGTTGGGGCGGAGGAGGCAATCAGCCCCAGCATTTT. Its protein is CASSESWGGGGNQPQHF.

This clone was detected a few times. The J gene is TRBJ1-2, the V gene TRBV7-9; D gene ambiguous. Germline V gives CDR1 SEHNR, CDR2 FQNEAQ (reference sequence). The CDR3 is 13 residues long. V was cut by 7 bases and J by 0 bases, with 9 bases left in between. CDR3 nucleotides: TGTGCCAGCACCCTGACGACTAACTATGGCTACACCTTC. Amino acid sequence: CASTLTTNYGYTF. Full variable domain (rest looked up from reference TRBV7-9 and TRBJ1-2): DTGVSQNPRHKITKRGQNVTFRCDPISEHNRLYWYRQTLGQGPEFLTYFQNEAQLEKSRLLSDRFSAERPKGSFSTLEIQRTEQGDSAMYLCASTLTTNYGYTFGSGTRLTVV.

The V call is TRBV19, the J call TRBJ2-3, with 7 bases fitting TRBD2. The V segment lost 5 bases and the J segment 3 bases; nucleotides outside the gene matches: 11. The V gene's germline CDR1 is LNHDA and CDR2 SQIVND (reference sequence). The CDR3 is 16 amino acids. Here the CDR3 DNA reads TGTGCCAGTAGTGCCTGGGGGAGGGTTCAGACAGATACGCAGTATTTT. Translating it yields CASSAWGRVQTDTQYF.

This clone was seen only a few times. The V call is TRBV5-1, the J call TRBJ2-7, with 10 bases identical to TRBD1. The CDR3 covers 14 residues. The junction had 4 bases not matched to a gene; V was cut back by 0 bases and J by 7 bases. Germline V CDR1 and CDR2: SGHRS, YFSETQ. DNA for the CDR3: TGCGCCAGCAGCTTGGGACAGGGGGCGAGGGAGCAGTACTTC. It is translated as CASSLGQGAREQYF.

The V call is TRBV7-3, the J call TRBJ1-2; D is uncertain. Germline CDR1 SGHTA, CDR2 FQGTGA. The V gene lost 1 base and the J gene lost 4 bases, with 10 bases spanning the gap. The CDR3 runs to 14 residues. The CDR3 reads CASSLNPDSYGYTF. The CDR3 nucleotides are TGTGCCAGCAGCTTAAATCCAGATTCCTATGGCTACACCTTC.

DNA for the CDR3: TGTGCCAGTATTCCATGGGGGCGGACTGAAGCTTTCTTT. As protein: CASIPWGRTEAFF. V and J are TRBV19 and TRBJ1-1, with a weak D call TRBD1 (6 bases). Trimming left V 7 bases short and J 5 bases short, with 14 bases between. The CDR3 has 13 residues. Per the germline V gene, CDR1 is LNHDA and CDR2 is SQIVND (reference sequence).

The chain uses TRBV9 and TRBJ2-2; D remains unclear. The CDR3 totals 14 residues. Trimming pared 3 bases from V and 0 bases from J, leaving 6 bases between. CDR1 and CDR2 (germline): SGDLS, YYNGEE. The CDR3 nucleotides read TGTGCCAGCAGCGGATCCTCGAACACCGGGGAGCTGTTTTTT. This gives the protein CASSGSSNTGELFF.

The chain recombines TRBV7-8 with TRBJ2-5; weak D call: TRBD2 (6 bases). With the DNA end fitting TRBJ2-7 better, the J assignment may be wrong. The CDR3 extends over 13 amino acids. From germline, CDR1 is SGHVS and CDR2 FQNEAQ. The CDR3 here is CASSLGTTYEQYF. The DNA for the CDR3 is TGTGCCAGCAGCTTAGGGACTACTTACGAGCAGTACTTC.

This sequence joins TRBV7-7 and TRBJ1-1; D not certain. The CDR3 extends over 13 amino acids. Germline V gives CDR1 SSHAT, CDR2 FNYEAQ (reference sequence). CDR3 protein: CASSSGVNTEAFF. The CDR3 nucleotides are TGTGCTAGCTCTTCTGGGGTGAACACTGAAGCTTTCTTT.

The chain employs TRBV11-3 and TRBJ2-1; 11 bases are a match to TRBD2. Germline lookup yields CDR1 SGHNT and CDR2 YENEEA. The CDR3 extends over 16 amino acids. V shed 5 bases, J shed 8 bases, and the junction held 11 bases outside the gene matches. CDR3 region: CASSRFQSSGRDEQFF. The CDR3 DNA is TGTGCCAGCAGCCGATTTCAGAGTAGCGGGAGGGATGAGCAGTTCTTC.

The rearrangement uses TRBV5-6 and TRBJ2-7, with D perhaps given as TRBD1 or TRBD2 (5 bases each). Germline V gene lookup returns CDR1 SGHDT and CDR2 YYEEEE. Trimming shortened V by 0 bases and J by 3 bases, and 10 bases separated the two germline ends. The length of the CDR3 is 14 residues. CDR3 sequence (DNA): TGTGCCAGCAGCTTGGGTTGGGGGAACTACGAGCAGTACTTC. Translation gives CASSLGWGNYEQYF.

The chain couples TRBV6-1 to TRBJ1-1; a possible D gene is TRBD1 (5 bases). V lost 2 bases, J lost 4 bases, and 14 bases lay in between. CDR1 and CDR2 from the germline V gene are MNHNS and SASEGT. CDR3 length: 15 amino acids. Here the CDR3 reads CASSEMGTWGTEAFF. In nucleotides, the CDR3 is TGTGCCAGCAGTGAAATGGGGACTTGGGGCACTGAAGCTTTCTTT.

V usage is TRBV30 and J usage is TRBJ1-5, with 10 bases matching TRBD1. The CDR3 is 14 amino acids. J was trimmed by 7 bases and V by 4 bases; bases with no gene match: 7. Germline CDR1 GTSNPN, CDR2 SVGIG (reference sequence). Here the CDR3 reads CAWTDRGPGQPQHF. In DNA form, the CDR3 reads TGTGCCTGGACAGACAGGGGGCCGGGACAGCCCCAGCATTTT.

As regards this clone: The sample contains more than one DNA sequence encoding this CDR3. The chain uses TRBV15 and TRBJ2-7; no clear D gene. Looked up from germline, CDR1 is LNHNV and CDR2 is YYDKDF (reference sequence). The CDR3 extends over 12 amino acids. V was clipped by 0 bases and J by 3 bases, with 3 bases between them. The CDR3 DNA is TGTGCCACCAGCAGAGAGTACTACGAGCAGTACTTC. It specifies CATSREYYEQYF.

The J gene is TRBJ1-2, the V gene TRBV5-1, with a weak D call TRBD1 (6 bases). There are 13 residues in the CDR3. V dropped 0 bases and J dropped 8 bases, with 11 bases sitting between them. Germline CDR1 SGHRS, CDR2 YFSETQ. The chain's CDR3 is CASSLGQRGGYTF. For the CDR3, the DNA is TGCGCCAGCAGCTTGGGGCAGAGGGGGGGCTACACCTTC.

The genes are TRBV6-1 and TRBJ2-7, with D unresolved. Trimming left V 0 bases short and J 7 bases short, with 16 bases between. CDR1 is MNHNS and CDR2 is SASEGT in the germline V gene. The CDR3 is 15 amino acids. The CDR3 here is CASSEAQVRMGEQYF. The DNA for the CDR3 is TGTGCCAGCAGTGAAGCGCAAGTGAGAATGGGGGAGCAGTACTTC.

The chain employs TRBV2 and TRBJ2-1; D not resolved. The CDR3 runs to 15 residues. Between the trimmed V and J ends, which lost 5 bases and 3 bases, there was a span of 14 bases. Germline-derived CDR1 and CDR2 are SNHLY and FYNNEI. CDR3 region: CASSHPSRNYNEQFF. The CDR3 DNA is TGTGCCAGCAGTCACCCGTCCCGGAACTACAATGAGCAGTTCTTC.